This paragraph reports one T cell receptor beta chain. The junction does not match germline at one end; this may be a read error. This record comes from a study of CD8+CD57+ T cells in acquired aplastic anemia. The CDR3 runs to 15 residues. CDR1 is SGHTA, CDR2 FQGTGA, per germline. Patients who underwent sequencing had shown CD8+CD57+ cell expansion by flow cytometry. The TCR beta profiling, which covered VDJ combination and CDR3 sequence, was carried out using genomic DNA as the template. TCRdb processed the reads anew with MiXCR; each CDR3 protein has one entry. The data show roughly 290,000 distinct CDR3 sequences, approximately 60% seen once.

This chain uses TRBV7-3 with TRBJ2-7, with unresolved D. The sequenced sample consisted of sorted CD4+, CD8+, or CD8+CD57+ T cells (not recorded which) from PBMCs. This sequence was found in a human donor with aplastic anemia. CDR3 protein: CASSQLQGPPYEQYF. Here the CDR3 DNA reads TGCGCCAGCAGCCAACTTCAAGGCCCCCCGTACGAGCAGTACTTC. The full variable domain, completed using reference TRBV7-3 and TRBJ2-7, is GAGVSQTPSNKVTEKGKYVELRCDPISGHTALYWYRQSLGQGPEFLIYFQGTGAADDSGLPNDRFFAVRPEGSVSTLKIQRTERGDSAVYLCASSQLQGPPYEQYFGPGTRLTVT.